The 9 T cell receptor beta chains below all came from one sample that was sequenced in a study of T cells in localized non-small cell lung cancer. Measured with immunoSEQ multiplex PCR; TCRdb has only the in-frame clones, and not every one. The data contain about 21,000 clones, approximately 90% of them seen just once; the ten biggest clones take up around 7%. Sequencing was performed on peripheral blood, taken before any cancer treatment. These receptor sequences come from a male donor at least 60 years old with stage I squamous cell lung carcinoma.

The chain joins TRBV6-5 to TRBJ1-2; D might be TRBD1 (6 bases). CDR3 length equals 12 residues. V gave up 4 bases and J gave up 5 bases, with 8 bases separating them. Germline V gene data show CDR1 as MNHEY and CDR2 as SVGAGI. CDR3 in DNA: TGTGCCAGCAGTTTCCAGGGGTATGGCTACACCTTC. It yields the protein CASSFQGYGYTF.

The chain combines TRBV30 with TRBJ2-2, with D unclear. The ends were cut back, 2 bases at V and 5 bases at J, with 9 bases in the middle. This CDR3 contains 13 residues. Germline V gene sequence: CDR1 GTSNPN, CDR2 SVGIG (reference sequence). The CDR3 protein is CAWSFTITGELFF. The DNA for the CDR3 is TGTGCCTGGAGTTTTACTATTACCGGGGAGCTGTTTTTT.

CDR3 sequence (DNA): TGTGCCAGCAGTTACGCAGGGGGAAATTCACCCCTCCACTTT. It encodes CASSYAGGNSPLHF. The chain links TRBV6-6 to TRBJ1-6, with TRBD1 matching over 7 bases. This CDR3 comprises 14 residues. The junction had 2 bases not matched to a gene; V was cut back by 2 bases and J by 7 bases. Germline V gene lookup returns CDR1 MNHNY and CDR2 SVGAGI (reference sequence).

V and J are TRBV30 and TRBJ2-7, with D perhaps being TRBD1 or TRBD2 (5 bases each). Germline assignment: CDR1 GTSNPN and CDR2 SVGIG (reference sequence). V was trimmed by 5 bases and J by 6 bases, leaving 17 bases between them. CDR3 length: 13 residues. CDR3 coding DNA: TGTGCCTGGGCGAGGGGCGGAGGAGGCGAGCAGTACTTC. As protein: CAWARGGGGEQYF. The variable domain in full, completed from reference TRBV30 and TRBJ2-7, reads SQTIHQWPATLVQPVGSPLSLECTVEGTSNPNLYWYRQAAGRGLQLLFYSVGIGQISSEVPQNLSASRPQDRQFILSSKKLLLSDSGFYLCAWARGGGGEQYFGPGTRLTVT.

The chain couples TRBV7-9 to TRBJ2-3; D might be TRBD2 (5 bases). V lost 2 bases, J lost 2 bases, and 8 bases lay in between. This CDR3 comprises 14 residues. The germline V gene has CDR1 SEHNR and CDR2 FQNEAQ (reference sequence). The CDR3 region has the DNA TGTGCCAGCAGCTTAAGCGGATTCACAGATACGCAGTATTTT. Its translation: CASSLSGFTDTQYF.

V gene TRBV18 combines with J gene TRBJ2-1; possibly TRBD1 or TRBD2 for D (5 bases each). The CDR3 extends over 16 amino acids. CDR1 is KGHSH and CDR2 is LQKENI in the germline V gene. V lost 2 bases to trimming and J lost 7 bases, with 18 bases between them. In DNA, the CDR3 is TGTGCCAGCTCACCAAGGCTGGGACGAGGTGGGAATGAGCAGTTCTTC. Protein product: CASSPRLGRGGNEQFF.

The CDR3 coding sequence is TGTGCCAGCAAGGGGACAGGGCTCTACGAGCAGTACTTC. It translates to CASKGTGLYEQYF. This chain joins TRBV6-5 and TRBJ2-7, with 9 bases fitting TRBD1. V trimming: 7 bases; J trimming: 3 bases; junction bases outside the gene matches: 4. The CDR3 loop spans 13 amino acids. Germline V gene sequence: CDR1 MNHEY, CDR2 SVGAGI.

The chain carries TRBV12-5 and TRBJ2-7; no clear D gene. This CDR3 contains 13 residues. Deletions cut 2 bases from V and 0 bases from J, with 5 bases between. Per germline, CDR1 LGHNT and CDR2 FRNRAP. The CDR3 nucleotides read TGTGCTAGTGGTTTGAAGGGCTCCTACGAGCAGTACTTC. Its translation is CASGLKGSYEQYF.

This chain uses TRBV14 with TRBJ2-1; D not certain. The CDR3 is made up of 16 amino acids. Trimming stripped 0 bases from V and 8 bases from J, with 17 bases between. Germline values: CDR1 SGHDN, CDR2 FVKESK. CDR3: CASSQEEGRRFDEQFF. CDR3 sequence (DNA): TGTGCCAGCAGCCAAGAAGAAGGCCGGAGATTCGATGAGCAGTTCTTC.